This T cell receptor beta chain was captured by sequencing in a study of shared clonotypes between healthy human individuals. Study-wide findings and caveats: Genetic and exposure-history diversity was limited by the few donors. Clonotype sharing across several donors was observed for 4.5% to 6.5% of naive CD4 clonotypes.

CDR3 size: 14 residues. The germline CDR1 and CDR2 sequences are MDHEN and SYDVKM. The V and J ends lost 1 base and 1 base respectively, with 7 bases between them. TCRdb keeps only in-frame clones here, not all; method: immunoSEQ multiplex PCR. The sample holds fewer than 400,000 clones, less than 85% seen once. The table lists this clone with a count of one. The antigen is not known. The authors divided CD4+ cells into CD45RA+ naive and CD45RA-negative memory subsets. The chain is built from TRBV28 and TRBJ1-2; a weak D match, TRBD1 (5 bases). The sequence was collected from a man younger than 40 in good health. What was sequenced was memory CD4+ T cells sorted from blood. Sample subset: CD45RA-negative fraction. CDR3 amino acids: CASSLSQVNYGYTF. The DNA for the CDR3 is TGTGCCAGCAGTTTATCACAGGTTAACTATGGCTACACCTTC.